This T cell receptor (beta chain) was retrieved from a study of T cells after yellow fever vaccination. General study points: A large majority of primary-vaccination clones showed up again after the booster (roughly 96% CD4, 88% CD8).

TCRdb reprocessed the 5' RACE reads via MiXCR and lists one record per CDR3 protein. Among over 300,000 distinct CDR3 sequences, about 3.5% were seen once, and the ten largest hold about 25%. Concerning this clonotype itself: The antigen remains undetermined.

Germline CDR1 SGDLS, CDR2 YYNGEE. The ends were cut back, 4 bases at V and 6 bases at J, with 15 bases in the middle. The CDR3 loop spans 14 amino acids. The source is a man younger than 35 who received the YFV17D yellow fever vaccine. The sequences come from PBMCs, collected on the day of the yellow fever booster vaccination. The chain uses TRBV9 and TRBJ2-3; D is ambiguous. In nucleotides, the CDR3 is TGTGCCAGCAGCTCTTCCGGCCGTTTGGATACGCAGTATTTT. Its protein is CASSSSGRLDTQYF.